The 9 T cell receptor beta chains presented below share a single source sample, sequenced in a study of breast tumors, draining lymph nodes, adjacent tissues. TCRdb re-called the multiplex PCR reads through MiXCR, storing one row per CDR3 protein. The table shows tens of thousands of distinct CDR3 sequences, with approximately 29% occurring only once. Breast cancer patients provided tissue from their axillary draining lymph nodes. Sequences were obtained from axillary lymph node tissue. The source is a female donor with breast cancer. Some clones in this sample may be carry-over from other donors' samples.

This clonotype was seen many times. The V call is TRBV19, the J call TRBJ2-7, with 9 bases that match TRBD1. CDR1 and CDR2 from the germline V gene are LNHDA and SQIVND (reference sequence). The V gene end was trimmed by 8 bases and the J gene end by 5 bases; junction bases not matched to a gene: 7. The CDR3 length is 13 residues. Here the CDR3 reads CASFRDREHEQYF. CDR3 nucleotide sequence: TGTGCCAGTTTCCGGGACAGGGAGCACGAGCAGTACTTC.

At least ten counts were recorded for this clonotype. V is TRBV20-1 and J is TRBJ1-2; D remains ambiguous. This CDR3 spans 14 amino acids. Germline V lookup: CDR1 DFQATT, CDR2 SNEGSKA (reference sequence). Trimming took off 2 bases at V and 1 base at J, with 11 bases between the two ends. CDR3 coding DNA: TGCAGTGCTAGAACACAAGGATTTAACTATGGCTACACCTTC. It encodes CSARTQGFNYGYTF.

This clonotype was counted a few times. The conserved closing phenylalanine or tryptophan is absent in this CDR3, likely reflecting a read error. The chain recombines TRBV29-1 with TRBJ1-3; unclear D gene. Per the germline V gene, CDR1 is SQVTM and CDR2 is ANQGSEA. The CDR3 covers 14 residues. In DNA, the CDR3 is TGCAGTGTTGAAGATGGGAGGGCAGGAAACACCATATATCTT. This translates into CSVEDGRAGNTIYL.

This clonotype was detected ten times or more. The chain is built from TRBV7-9 and TRBJ2-7; 8 positions match TRBD1. Germline loops: CDR1 SEHNR, CDR2 FQNEAQ (reference sequence). V was clipped by 1 base and J by 4 bases; unmatched bases: 3. The CDR3 covers 14 residues. CDR3 region: CASSLEGQAYEQYF. CDR3 sequence (DNA): TGTGCCAGCAGCTTAGAGGGACAGGCTTACGAGCAGTACTTC.

This clonotype was observed at least ten times. This chain uses TRBV7-9 with TRBJ2-3, with 9 bases aligning to TRBD2. The CDR3 runs to 16 residues. The J segment lost 5 bases and the V segment lost 6 bases, leaving 12 bases of the junction unmatched. Germline values: CDR1 SEHNR, CDR2 FQNEAQ (reference sequence). DNA of the CDR3: TGTGCCAGCAGAACATACGCGGGAGGGCCGGGAGATACGCAGTATTTT. Its translation: CASRTYAGGPGDTQYF.

This clonotype appeared a few times. The V call is TRBV11-3, the J call TRBJ1-1; D gene ambiguous. V lost 3 bases and J 1 base, leaving 3 bases between the germline ends. Germline V lookup: CDR1 SGHNT, CDR2 YENEEA. The CDR3 spans 12 residues. This CDR3 reads CASSFGNTEAFF. In nucleotides, the CDR3 is TGTGCCAGCAGCTTCGGGAACACTGAAGCTTTCTTT.

There are a few counts of this clonotype. The germline gene is not matched at one end of the junction; a read error may be the cause. V gene TRBV5-5 combines with J gene TRBJ2-1; no firm D call. CDR1 and CDR2 (germline): SGHKS, YYEKEE (reference sequence). The CDR3 is made up of 12 amino acids. The CDR3 DNA follows: TGTGCCAGCAACTTGAAGTACAATGAGCAGTTCTTC. Translated, it gives CASNLKYNEQFF.

At least ten counts were recorded for this clonotype. The rearrangement joins TRBV7-8 to TRBJ2-7, with TRBD1 identical over 9 bases. The germline V gene encodes CDR1 SGHVS and CDR2 FQNEAQ. V lost 5 bases, J lost 1 base, and 6 bases stayed unmatched. The CDR3 loop spans 15 amino acids. This CDR3 reads CASSRAGQGSYEQYF. The CDR3 coding sequence is TGTGCCAGCAGCCGCGCGGGACAGGGTTCCTACGAGCAGTACTTC.

This clonotype was counted ten times or more. The rearrangement uses TRBV5-1 and TRBJ1-3; D unclear. Germline V lookup: CDR1 SGHRS, CDR2 YFSETQ. The V end was cut by 2 bases, the J end by 3 bases, with 6 bases between. There are 13 residues in the CDR3. The CDR3 loop is CASSLEVGNTIYF. The CDR3 nucleotides are TGCGCCAGCAGCTTAGAAGTTGGAAACACCATATATTTT.